This TCR beta chain was obtained from a study of blood T cell repertoires in COVID-19. Germline-derived CDR1 and CDR2 are SGHTA and FQGNSA. Trimming stripped 5 bases from V and 0 bases from J, with 14 bases between. This CDR3 contains 15 residues. The data were produced by immunoSEQ multiplex PCR, yet TCRdb's version contains in-frame clones alone and is incomplete. Of approximately 210,000 clones listed, about 86% are singletons. Allocation to cohorts depended on clinical history reported by the participants. This chain connects TRBV7-2 to TRBJ2-7; tentative D call: TRBD1 (5 bases). The TCR sequence derives from a woman aged 45-59 years with acute COVID-19. The sample consisted of PBMCs or T cells enriched from blood (not recorded which). CDR3 amino acids: CASSPRQTHSYEQYF. The CDR3 DNA reads as TGTGCCAGCAGCCCCCGACAGACGCACTCCTACGAGCAGTACTTC.